This passage covers 13 T cell receptor beta chains from one sample sequenced in a study of tumor-infiltrating lymphocytes in primary liver carcinoma. It was from about 19-30 mg of unsorted bulk tissue that RNA and DNA were co-extracted. Using a constant-region primer together with ProtoScript II reverse transcriptase, TCR beta cDNA was made from roughly 520 ng of total RNA. Generation of the TCR beta libraries relied on three nested multiplex PCR rounds using slightly modified ARM-PCR. In the first two PCR rounds, TRBV1-TRBV30 forward primers were paired with a C-beta reverse primer, and each round lasted about 10 cycles. TCRdb fed the multiplex PCR reads into MiXCR, producing one record per CDR3 protein. This table holds about 22,000 distinct CDR3 sequences, more than 70% found once. The specimen was liver tumor tissue from sampling region 2. Subset meaning: tumor region T2, inferior pole. The receptors derive from a young woman with primary liver carcinoma and hepatitis B virus infection.

This clonotype was counted a few times. Since the CDR3 does not end with the conserved phenylalanine or tryptophan, this likely comes from a read error. V and J are TRBV12-3 or TRBV12-4 and TRBJ2-5, with unresolved D. CDR3 length: 15 amino acids. In DNA, the CDR3 is TGTGCCAGCAGCACCTACCCCGGCAGCGAAGAGACACAGTACTCC. Its translation is CASSTYPGSEETQYS.

Points on this clonotype: One end of the junction does not line up with germline, which may come from a read error. The chain's CDR3 is CASSPSDYGPFTYTQYF. The DNA of the CDR3 is TGTGCCAGCAGCCCATCCGATTACGGACCATTCACATATACGCAGTATTTC. V is TRBV6-6 and J is TRBJ2-3; D unclear. The germline V gene encodes CDR1 MNHNY and CDR2 SVGAGI (reference sequence). The CDR3 covers 17 residues.

Comments on this clonotype: Germline is not matched at one junction end, which may reflect a read error. The chain joins TRBV6-2 or TRBV6-3 to TRBJ2-2; weak D call: TRBD2 (5 bases). The germline V gene encodes CDR1 MNHEY and CDR2 SVGEGT. CDR3 length: 16 amino acids. The CDR3: CASSYLMQANIGELLF. DNA of the CDR3: TGTGCCAGCAGTTACCTTATGCAAGCGAACATCGGGGAGCTGTTATTT.

Of note for this clonotype: Sequence at one end of the junction differs from germline and may be a read error. The J gene is TRBJ2-2, the V gene TRBV6-5; the match to TRBD1 covers 8 bases. Germline V gives CDR1 MNHEY, CDR2 SVGAGI. CDR3 length: 15 amino acids. The CDR3 sequence: CASSLRTGFTGELIF. For the CDR3, the DNA is TGTGCCAGCAGTCTGCGGACAGGGTTCACCGGGGAGCTTATTTTT.

The V and J genes are TRBV14 and TRBJ2-5; TRBD2 matches 8 bases. CDR3 length: 14 amino acids. Looked up from germline, CDR1 is SGHDN and CDR2 is FVKESK. CDR3 sequence (DNA): TGTACAAGCAGCCCGCGGGGACTAGTGGGACCACAGTACTTC. Its translation: CTSSPRGLVGPQYF.

As to this clonotype: The CDR3 does not end in the conserved phenylalanine or tryptophan, so this is likely a read error. The chain recombines TRBV11-2 with TRBJ2-5; D is possibly TRBD2 (5 bases). Germline V lookup: CDR1 SGHAT, CDR2 FQNNGV. The CDR3 sequence is 12 residues long. As DNA, the CDR3 is TGTCCTAGCAGCTTAGGGTTAGAGACCCAGTACCTC. The encoded protein is CPSSLGLETQYL.

In its sample, this clonotype was seen a few times. Germline is not matched at one junction end, which may reflect a read error. The chain uses TRBV11-2 and TRBJ1-1, with a tentative D call TRBD1 (5 bases). The CDR3 loop spans 15 amino acids. The germline V gene has CDR1 SGHAT and CDR2 FQNNGV. As DNA, the CDR3 is TGTGCCAGTAGCTTTAAAAGAGGGACGTTAAATGAAGCTTTCTTT. Protein sequence: CASSFKRGTLNEAFF.

To note about this clonotype: An end of the junction does not agree with germline; a read error may underlie this. The chain couples TRBV4-3 to TRBJ2-2, with D unresolved. The CDR3 has 15 residues. Germline V gene data show CDR1 as LGHNA and CDR2 as YSLEER. For the CDR3, the DNA is TGCGCCAGCAACCAAGCCGCAGGAGTTACCGGGGAGCTGTTTTTT. Amino acid sequence: CASNQAAGVTGELFF.

This clonotype showed up just a few times. Just one base apart from a much larger clone, this may be a read error. This is likely a read error, given that the CDR3 carries no conserved phenylalanine or tryptophan at its end. The DNA is omitted, as the CDR3 cannot be located on it reliably, and the CDR3 follows TCRdb's listing. This chain connects TRBV29-1 to TRBJ2-1; the table calls TRBD2, which could not be checked here. The CDR3 numbers 12 amino acids, ends counted. Germline lookup yields CDR1 SQVTM and CDR2 ANQGSEA. The CDR3 loop reads CNVVEWEGRTFS.

This clonotype counts as medium-sized. The CDR3 spells CASSQDQGTRNTIYF. The CDR3, as DNA: TGCGCCAGCAGCCAAGACCAGGGGACGCGAAACACCATATATTTT. V usage is TRBV4-1 and J usage is TRBJ1-3; weak D call: TRBD1 (6 bases). V gave up 0 bases and J gave up 5 bases, with 11 bases separating them. The germline V gene has CDR1 MGHRA and CDR2 YSYEKL. The CDR3 is made up of 15 amino acids.

This rearrangement joins TRBV6-5 to TRBJ1-6; D unresolved. Per germline, CDR1 MNHEY and CDR2 SVGAGI. The CDR3 covers 15 residues. Here the CDR3 reads CVGGESSAPLSPLHF. The CDR3, as DNA: TGTGTCGGCGGGGAAAGTAGTGCCCCCCTTTCACCCCTCCACTTT.

This clonotype was seen a few times. The chain combines TRBV29-1 with TRBJ2-1, with a possible D match to TRBD2 (5 bases). CDR3 size: 14 residues. Trimming took off 8 bases at V and 3 bases at J, with 17 bases between the two ends. Germline assignment: CDR1 SQVTM and CDR2 ANQGSEA. The DNA for the CDR3 is TGCAGCTCCGTCGGGCTAGCAGGCTACAATGAGCAGTTCTTC. Its protein product is CSSVGLAGYNEQFF.

This clonotype was picked up one time. V usage is TRBV12-3 or TRBV12-4 and J usage is TRBJ1-1; maybe TRBD1 (5 bases). This CDR3 spans 14 amino acids. Trimming took 11 bases from V and 4 from J, leaving 20 bases between them. For the CDR3, the DNA is TGTGCCTGTAGCTTGGGTGGGGGTGGCACTGAAGCTTTCTTT. This encodes CACSLGGGGTEAFF.